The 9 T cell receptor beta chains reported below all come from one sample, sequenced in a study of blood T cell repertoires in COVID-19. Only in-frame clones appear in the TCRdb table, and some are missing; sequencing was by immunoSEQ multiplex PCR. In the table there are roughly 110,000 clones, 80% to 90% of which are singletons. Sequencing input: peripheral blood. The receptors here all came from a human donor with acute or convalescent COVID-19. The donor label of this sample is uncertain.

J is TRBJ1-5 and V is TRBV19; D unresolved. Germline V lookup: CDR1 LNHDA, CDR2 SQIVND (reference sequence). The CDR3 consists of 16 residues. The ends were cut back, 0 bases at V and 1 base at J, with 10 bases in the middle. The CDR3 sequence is CASSIDLYRSNQPQHF. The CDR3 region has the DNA TGTGCCAGTAGTATAGATCTATACAGAAGCAATCAGCCCCAGCATTTT.

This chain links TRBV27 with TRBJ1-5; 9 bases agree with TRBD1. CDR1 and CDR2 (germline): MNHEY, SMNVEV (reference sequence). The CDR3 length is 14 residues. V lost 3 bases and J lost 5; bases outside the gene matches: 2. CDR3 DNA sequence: TGTGCCAGCAGTTTTACAGGGGGCCATCAGCCCCAGCATTTT. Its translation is CASSFTGGHQPQHF.

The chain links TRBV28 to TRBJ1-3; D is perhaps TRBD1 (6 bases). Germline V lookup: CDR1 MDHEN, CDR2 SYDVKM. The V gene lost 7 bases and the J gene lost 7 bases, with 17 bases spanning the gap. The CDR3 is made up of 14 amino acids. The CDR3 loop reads CASTRGAYGNTIYF. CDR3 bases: TGTGCCAGCACCCGGGGGGCCTACGGCAACACCATATATTTT.

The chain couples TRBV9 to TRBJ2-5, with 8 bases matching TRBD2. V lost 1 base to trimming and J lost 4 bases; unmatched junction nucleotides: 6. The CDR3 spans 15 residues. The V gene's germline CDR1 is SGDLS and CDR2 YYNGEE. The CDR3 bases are TGTGCCAGCAGCGTATTCGGGCTAGCGGGAGAGACCCAGTACTTC. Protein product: CASSVFGLAGETQYF. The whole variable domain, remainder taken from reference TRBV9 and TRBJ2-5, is DSGVTQTPKHLITATGQRVTLRCSPRSGDLSVYWYQQSLDQGLQFLIQYYNGEERAKGNILERFSAQQFPDLHSELNLSSLELGDSALYFCASSVFGLAGETQYFGPGTRLLVL.

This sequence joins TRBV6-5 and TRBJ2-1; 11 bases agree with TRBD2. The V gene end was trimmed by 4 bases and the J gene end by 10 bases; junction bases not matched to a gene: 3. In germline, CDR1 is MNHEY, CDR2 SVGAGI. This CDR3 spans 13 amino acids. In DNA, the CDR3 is TGTGCCAGCAGTTCAAGACTAGCGGGAGAGCAGTTCTTC. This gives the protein CASSSRLAGEQFF.

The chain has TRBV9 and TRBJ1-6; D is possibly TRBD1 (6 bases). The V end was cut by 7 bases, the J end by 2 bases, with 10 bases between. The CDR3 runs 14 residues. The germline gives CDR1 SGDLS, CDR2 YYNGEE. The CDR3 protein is CASGGGTYNSPLHF. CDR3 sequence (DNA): TGTGCCAGCGGTGGGGGCACCTATAATTCACCCCTCCACTTT. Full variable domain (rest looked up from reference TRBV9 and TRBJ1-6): DSGVTQTPKHLITATGQRVTLRCSPRSGDLSVYWYQQSLDQGLQFLIQYYNGEERAKGNILERFSAQQFPDLHSELNLSSLELGDSALYFCASGGGTYNSPLHFGNGTRLTVT.

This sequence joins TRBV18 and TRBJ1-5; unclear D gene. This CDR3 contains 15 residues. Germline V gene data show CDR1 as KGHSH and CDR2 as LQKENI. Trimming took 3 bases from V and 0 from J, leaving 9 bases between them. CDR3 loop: CASSPTSVSNQPQHF. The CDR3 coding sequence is TGTGCCAGCTCACCGACCAGCGTTAGCAATCAGCCCCAGCATTTT.

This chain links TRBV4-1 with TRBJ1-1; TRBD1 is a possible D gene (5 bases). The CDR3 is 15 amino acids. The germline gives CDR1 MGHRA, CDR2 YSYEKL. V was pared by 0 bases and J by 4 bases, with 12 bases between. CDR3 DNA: TGCGCCAGCAGCCAAGATCGGGGGTCGGGCACTGAAGCTTTCTTT. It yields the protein CASSQDRGSGTEAFF.

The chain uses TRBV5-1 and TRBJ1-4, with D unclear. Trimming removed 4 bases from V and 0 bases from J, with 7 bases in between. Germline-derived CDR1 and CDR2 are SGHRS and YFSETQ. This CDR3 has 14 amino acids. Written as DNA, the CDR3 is TGCGCCAGCAGCGTCGACTCAACTAATGAAAAACTGTTTTTT. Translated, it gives CASSVDSTNEKLFF.